This TCR beta chain is from a study of CD8 T cells in ankylosing spondylitis. The CDR3 loop spans 17 amino acids. The V gene's germline CDR1 is DFQATT and CDR2 SNEGSKA (reference sequence). The V gene lost 6 bases and the J gene lost 1 base, with 19 bases spanning the gap. TCRdb re-called the 5' RACE reads through MiXCR, storing one row per CDR3 protein. The repertoire holds 400,000 or so distinct CDR3 sequences, with roughly a quarter as singletons. The study's findings and limits: Characteristic, it appeared, of ankylosing spondylitis blood was a TCR beta motif of about eight highly homologous variants. Significant enrichment of disease-linked clones was reported in matched ankylosing spondylitis synovial fluid.

On this clonotype itself: What it binds is unknown.

The rearrangement links TRBV20-1 to TRBJ2-6, with D tentatively TRBD1 or TRBD2 (5 bases each). The sample taken for sequencing was blood, either unsorted or a sorted T cell fraction (not recorded which). This TCR derives from a male donor with ankylosing spondylitis. CDR3 in DNA: TGCAGTGCGGAACGTATAACAGGAGGATCTGGGGCCAACGTCCTGACTTTC. Its protein is CSAERITGGSGANVLTF.